The rows below give T cell receptor beta chains drawn from one sample of a study of blood T cell repertoires in COVID-19. Clones were sequenced by immunoSEQ multiplex PCR, and TCRdb holds only the in-frame ones, with some missing. The profile shows approximately 27,000 clones, roughly 85% of them singletons. Sequencing was done on a sample of peripheral blood. These receptors originate from a woman aged 45-60 years with active COVID-19. Each CDR3 is given with its conserved first and last residue. Each record gives: V gene, J gene, CDR3 length, CDR3 protein.

V gene: TRBV5-1
J gene: TRBJ1-1
CDR3 length: 16
CDR3 protein: CASSLTAGTENTEAFF

V gene: TRBV9
J gene: TRBJ1-2
CDR3 length: 16
CDR3 protein: CASSVDPGQIQYGYTF

V gene: TRBV5-4
J gene: TRBJ2-1
CDR3 length: 17
CDR3 protein: CASSRTSGSVLDNEQFF

V gene: TRBV7-7
J gene: TRBJ2-1
CDR3 length: 16
CDR3 protein: CASSLAAGGPLGEQFF

V gene: TRBV5-4
J gene: TRBJ2-7
CDR3 length: 16
CDR3 protein: CASSSGTSGRIHEQYF

V gene: TRBV7-3
J gene: TRBJ2-7
CDR3 length: 14
CDR3 protein: CASSLGPESYEQYF

V gene: TRBV2
J gene: TRBJ2-2
CDR3 length: 20
CDR3 protein: CASSGLLPRYGRENTGELFF

V gene: TRBV5-4
J gene: TRBJ1-2
CDR3 length: 14
CDR3 protein: CASSIDREGYGYTF

V gene: TRBV27
J gene: TRBJ1-1
CDR3 length: 14
CDR3 protein: CASSLSLGYTEAFF

V gene: TRBV28
J gene: TRBJ1-6
CDR3 length: 15
CDR3 protein: CASSKQGSYNSPLHF

V gene: TRBV27
J gene: TRBJ1-2
CDR3 length: 15
CDR3 protein: CASSLGHHSNYGYTF

V gene: TRBV7-8
J gene: TRBJ2-2
CDR3 length: 15
CDR3 protein: CASRRGAGNTGELFF

V gene: TRBV6-5
J gene: TRBJ1-4
CDR3 length: 14
CDR3 protein: CASSYSTGVEKLFF

V gene: TRBV7-2
J gene: TRBJ2-5
CDR3 length: 16
CDR3 protein: CASSLFEHRAGETQYF

V gene: TRBV5-1
J gene: TRBJ2-1
CDR3 length: 14
CDR3 protein: CASSYTGQDNEQFF

V gene: TRBV5-5
J gene: TRBJ1-6
CDR3 length: 18
CDR3 protein: CASSPRFQGASYNSPLHF

V gene: TRBV29-1
J gene: TRBJ2-7
CDR3 length: 12
CDR3 protein: CSVELPSYEQYF

V gene: TRBV10-1
J gene: TRBJ2-7
CDR3 length: 11
CDR3 protein: CAITGPYEQYF

V gene: TRBV6-5
J gene: TRBJ2-7
CDR3 length: 14
CDR3 protein: CASSYAPLGNEQYF

V gene: TRBV14
J gene: TRBJ2-5
CDR3 length: 14
CDR3 protein: CASSQGPGQETQYF

V gene: TRBV6-6
J gene: TRBJ1-6
CDR3 length: 12
CDR3 protein: CASMGRNSPLHF

V gene: TRBV12-3/TRBV12-4
J gene: TRBJ1-2
CDR3 length: 13
CDR3 protein: CASSLQGSHGYTF

V gene: TRBV19
J gene: TRBJ2-7
CDR3 length: 15
CDR3 protein: CASSLGLGATYEQYF

V gene: TRBV30
J gene: TRBJ2-2
CDR3 length: 16
CDR3 protein: CAWSVLPGQGAGELFF

V gene: TRBV7-3
J gene: TRBJ1-2
CDR3 length: 15
CDR3 protein: CASSLGRGTNYGYTF

V gene: TRBV7-9
J gene: TRBJ1-3
CDR3 length: 16
CDR3 protein: CASSLIKQGAMNTIYF

V gene: TRBV19
J gene: TRBJ2-2
CDR3 length: 13
CDR3 protein: CASTPINTGELFF

V gene: TRBV19
J gene: TRBJ2-2
CDR3 length: 17
CDR3 protein: CASSIGTSGSRTGELFF

V gene: TRBV7-8
J gene: TRBJ1-1
CDR3 length: 15
CDR3 protein: CASSPGTGTGTEAFF

V gene: TRBV6-6
J gene: TRBJ1-5
CDR3 length: 12
CDR3 protein: CASSYSTGPQHF